A single TCR beta chain is shown here with its context. Its antigen is currently unknown. Repertoires were generated with immunoSEQ multiplex PCR, while TCRdb's copy carries only in-frame clones and drops some. The sample carries roughly 86,000 clones, around four fifths recorded once. This specimen belongs to a study of a mutant IDH1 vaccine in newly diagnosed glioma. Background on the study: Vaccination followed radiotherapy alone by 4-6 weeks, or accompanied temozolomide cycles. V12 corresponded to week 35 and V13 to week 47.

Time point noted: week 47, end of study. Vaccinated patients received 300 ug of mutant IDH1 20-mer peptide per dose, with topical imiquimod. During weeks 1, 3, 5, 7, 11, 15, 19 and 23, patients received eight vaccinations. The CDR3 has 16 residues. Germline V gene data show CDR1 as PRHDT and CDR2 as FYEKMQ (reference sequence). The sequence came from a man aged 40-49 years with glioma. The chain uses TRBV13 and TRBJ2-5; a possible D gene is TRBD2 (6 bases). The better agreement between TRBJ2-7 and the DNA end casts doubt on the J call. The material was PBMCs, obtained from a glioma patient whose treatment included an IDH1 peptide vaccine. The CDR3 region has the DNA TGTGCCAGCAGCTTAGGGGGAGGAGCGTCAACCTACGAGCAGTACTTC. Its protein is CASSLGGGASTYEQYF.